The clone carrying this T cell receptor beta chain turned up a few times. Measured with immunoSEQ multiplex PCR; TCRdb has only the in-frame clones, and not every one. The data contain roughly 120,000 clones, approximately 81% of them singletons. These data originate in a study of blood T cell repertoires in COVID-19. The junction had 9 bases not matched to a gene; V was cut back by 7 bases and J by 1 base. This CDR3 has 16 residues. Looked up from germline, CDR1 is MDHEN and CDR2 is SYDVKM. The sample was peripheral blood. This sequence originates from a man in his forties with acute or convalescent COVID-19. The chain has TRBV28 and TRBJ2-2, with 7 bases fitting TRBD1. The CDR3 protein is CASINPRTGNTGELFF. The CDR3 bases are TGTGCCAGCATCAATCCCCGGACAGGGAACACCGGGGAGCTGTTTTTT.